Described below is a single TCR beta chain sequence and its context. TCRdb keeps only in-frame clones here, not all; method: immunoSEQ multiplex PCR. The sample holds around 120,000 clones, 92% seen once. The data were obtained in a study of T cell responses to AZD1222 COVID-19 vaccine. The V gene's germline CDR1 is GTSNPN and CDR2 SVGIG (reference sequence). V dropped 2 bases and J dropped 5 bases, with 10 bases sitting between them. This CDR3 has 13 residues. This sequence originates from an adult in good health. The sample consisted of peripheral blood, taken on day 0 of AZD1222 vaccination. The chain recombines TRBV30 with TRBJ1-5; unclear D gene. The CDR3 spells CAWSRGEDQPQHF. The CDR3 DNA reads as TGTGCCTGGAGTCGAGGTGAGGATCAGCCCCAGCATTTT.